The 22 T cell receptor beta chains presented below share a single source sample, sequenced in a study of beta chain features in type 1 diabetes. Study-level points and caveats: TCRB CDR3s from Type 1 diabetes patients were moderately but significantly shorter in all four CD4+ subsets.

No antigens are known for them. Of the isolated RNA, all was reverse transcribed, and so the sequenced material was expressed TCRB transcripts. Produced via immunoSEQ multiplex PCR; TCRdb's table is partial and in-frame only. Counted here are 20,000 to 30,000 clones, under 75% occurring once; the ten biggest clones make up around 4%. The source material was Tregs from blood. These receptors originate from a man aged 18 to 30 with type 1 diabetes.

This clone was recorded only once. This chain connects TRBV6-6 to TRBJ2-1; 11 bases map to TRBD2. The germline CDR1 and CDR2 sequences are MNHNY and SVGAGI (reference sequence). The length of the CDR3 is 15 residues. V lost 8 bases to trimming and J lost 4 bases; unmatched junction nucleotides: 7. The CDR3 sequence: CASDSGTSGYNEQFF. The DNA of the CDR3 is TGTGCCAGCGACTCCGGGACTAGCGGATACAATGAGCAGTTCTTC.

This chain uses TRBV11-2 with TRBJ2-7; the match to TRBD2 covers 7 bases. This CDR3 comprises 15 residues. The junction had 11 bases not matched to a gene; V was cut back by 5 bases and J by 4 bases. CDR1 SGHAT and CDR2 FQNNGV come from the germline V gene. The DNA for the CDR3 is TGTGCCAGCAGCCCCGGCTGGGCGGGAGTTTACGAGCAGTACTTC. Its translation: CASSPGWAGVYEQYF.

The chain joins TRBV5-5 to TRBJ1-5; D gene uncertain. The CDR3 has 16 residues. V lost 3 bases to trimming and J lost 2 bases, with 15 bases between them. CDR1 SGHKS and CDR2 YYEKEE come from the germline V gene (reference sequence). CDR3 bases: TGTGCCAGCAGCTCCGAGTTGATGATAGGCAATCAGCCCCAGCATTTT. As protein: CASSSELMIGNQPQHF.

The CDR3 DNA reads as TGCGCCAGCACGGGAGGGCTATACAATGAGCAGTTCTTC. The encoded protein is CASTGGLYNEQFF. V and J are TRBV5-1 and TRBJ2-1, with TRBD2 matching 8 bases. Germline-derived CDR1 and CDR2 are SGHRS and YFSETQ. Trimming removed 6 bases from V and 4 bases from J; junction bases left unmatched: 3. The CDR3 covers 13 residues. Looking up the rest from reference TRBV5-1 and TRBJ2-1 gives the full variable domain: KAGVTQTPRYLIKTRGQQVTLSCSPISGHRSVSWYQQTPGQGLQFLFEYFSETQRNKGNFPGRFSGRQFSNSRSEMNVSTLELGDSALYLCASTGGLYNEQFFGPGTRLTVL.

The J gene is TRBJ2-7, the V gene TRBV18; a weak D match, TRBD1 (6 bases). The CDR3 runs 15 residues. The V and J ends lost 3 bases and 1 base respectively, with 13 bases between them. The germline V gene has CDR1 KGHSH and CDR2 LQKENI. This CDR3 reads CASSPRQAISYEQYF. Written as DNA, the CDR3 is TGTGCCAGCTCACCGCGACAGGCCATTTCCTACGAGCAGTACTTC.

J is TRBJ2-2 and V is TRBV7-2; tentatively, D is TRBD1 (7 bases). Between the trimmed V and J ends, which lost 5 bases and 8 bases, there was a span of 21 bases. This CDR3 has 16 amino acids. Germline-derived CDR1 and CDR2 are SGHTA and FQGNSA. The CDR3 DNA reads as TGTGCCAGCAGCCCAATGGGGGGTGAGGGGGCGGGGGAGCTGTTTTTT. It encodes CASSPMGGEGAGELFF.

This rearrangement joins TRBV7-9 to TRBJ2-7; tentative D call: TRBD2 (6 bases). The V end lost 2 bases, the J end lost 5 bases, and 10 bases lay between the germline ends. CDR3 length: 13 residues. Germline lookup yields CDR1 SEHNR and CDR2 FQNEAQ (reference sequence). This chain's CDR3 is CASSLRGLDEQYF. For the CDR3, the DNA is TGTGCCAGCAGCTTAAGGGGACTGGACGAGCAGTACTTC.

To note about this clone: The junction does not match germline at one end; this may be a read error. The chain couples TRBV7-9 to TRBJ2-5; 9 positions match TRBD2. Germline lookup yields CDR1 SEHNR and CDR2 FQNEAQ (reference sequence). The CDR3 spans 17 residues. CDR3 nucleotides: TGTGCCAGCAGCTTAACCCCTTTGCGGGGGGGCCCAGAGGCCCAGTACTTC. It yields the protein CASSLTPLRGGPEAQYF.

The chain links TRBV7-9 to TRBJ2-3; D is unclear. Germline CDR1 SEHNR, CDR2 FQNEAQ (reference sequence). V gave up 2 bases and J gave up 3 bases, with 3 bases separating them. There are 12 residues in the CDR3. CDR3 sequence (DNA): TGTGCCAGCAGCTTACGGACAGATACGCAGTATTTT. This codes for CASSLRTDTQYF.

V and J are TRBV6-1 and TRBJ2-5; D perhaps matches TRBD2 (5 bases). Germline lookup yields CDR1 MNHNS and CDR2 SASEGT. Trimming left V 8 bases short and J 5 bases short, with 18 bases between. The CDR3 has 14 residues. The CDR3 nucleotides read TGTGCCAGCTCGCCAGATTGGACTCGGGAGACCCAGTACTTC. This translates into CASSPDWTRETQYF.

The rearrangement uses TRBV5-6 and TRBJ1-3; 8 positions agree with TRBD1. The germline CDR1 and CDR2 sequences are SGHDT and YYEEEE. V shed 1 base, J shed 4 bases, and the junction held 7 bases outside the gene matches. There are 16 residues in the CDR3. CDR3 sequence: CASSLLGQGTGNTIYF. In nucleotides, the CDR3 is TGTGCCAGCAGCTTGTTAGGACAGGGAACGGGAAACACCATATATTTT.

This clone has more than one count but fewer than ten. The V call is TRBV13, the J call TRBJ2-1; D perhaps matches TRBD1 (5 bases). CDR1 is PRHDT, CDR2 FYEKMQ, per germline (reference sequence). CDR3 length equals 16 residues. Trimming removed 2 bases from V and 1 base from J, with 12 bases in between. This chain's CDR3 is CASSLFQGLSYNEQFF. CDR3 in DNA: TGTGCCAGCAGCTTATTCCAGGGCCTATCCTACAATGAGCAGTTCTTC.

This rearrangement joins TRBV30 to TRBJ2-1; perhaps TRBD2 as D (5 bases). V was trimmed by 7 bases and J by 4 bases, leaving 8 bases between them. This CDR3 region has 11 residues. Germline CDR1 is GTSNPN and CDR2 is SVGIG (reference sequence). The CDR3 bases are TGTGCCTCGACGGGGTACAATGAGCAGTTCTTC. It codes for CASTGYNEQFF.

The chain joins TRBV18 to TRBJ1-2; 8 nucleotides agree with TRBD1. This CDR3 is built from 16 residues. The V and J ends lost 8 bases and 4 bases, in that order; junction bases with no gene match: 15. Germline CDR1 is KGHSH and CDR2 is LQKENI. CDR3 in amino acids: CASRGTGSSSTYGYTF. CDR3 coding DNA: TGTGCCAGCCGGGGGACAGGCTCATCTTCAACCTATGGCTACACCTTC.

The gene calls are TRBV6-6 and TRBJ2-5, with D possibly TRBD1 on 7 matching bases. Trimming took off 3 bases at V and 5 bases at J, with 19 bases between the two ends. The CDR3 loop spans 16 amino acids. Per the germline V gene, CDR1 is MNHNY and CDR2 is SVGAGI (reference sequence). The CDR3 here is CASSYRVGGAGETQYF. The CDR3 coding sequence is TGTGCCAGCAGTTATCGCGTAGGGGGCGCGGGGGAGACCCAGTACTTC.

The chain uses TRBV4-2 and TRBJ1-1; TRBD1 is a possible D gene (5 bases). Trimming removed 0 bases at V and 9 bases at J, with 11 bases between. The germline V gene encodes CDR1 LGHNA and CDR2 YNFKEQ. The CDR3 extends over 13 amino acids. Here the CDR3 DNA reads TGTGCCAGCAGCCAAGATGACAGACCTAAAGCTTTCTTT. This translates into CASSQDDRPKAFF.

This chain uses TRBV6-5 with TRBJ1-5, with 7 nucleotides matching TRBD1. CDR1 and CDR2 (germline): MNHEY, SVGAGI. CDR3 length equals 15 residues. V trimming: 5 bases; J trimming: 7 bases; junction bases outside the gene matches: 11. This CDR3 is CASSLSTGRSQPQHF. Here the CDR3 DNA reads TGTGCCAGCAGTCTGTCGACAGGGAGATCACAGCCCCAGCATTTT.

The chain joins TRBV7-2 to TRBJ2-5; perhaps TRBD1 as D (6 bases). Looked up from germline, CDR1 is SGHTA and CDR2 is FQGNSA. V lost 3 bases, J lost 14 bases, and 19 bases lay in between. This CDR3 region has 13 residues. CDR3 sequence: CASSFSEQGPIYF. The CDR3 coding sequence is TGTGCCAGCAGCTTCAGTGAACAGGGCCCAATTTACTTC.

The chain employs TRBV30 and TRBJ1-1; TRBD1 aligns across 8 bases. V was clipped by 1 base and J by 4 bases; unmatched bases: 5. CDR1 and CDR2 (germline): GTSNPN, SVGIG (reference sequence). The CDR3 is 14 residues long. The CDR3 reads CAWSARGPGTEAFF. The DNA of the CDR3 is TGTGCCTGGAGTGCCAGGGGGCCTGGCACTGAAGCTTTCTTT.

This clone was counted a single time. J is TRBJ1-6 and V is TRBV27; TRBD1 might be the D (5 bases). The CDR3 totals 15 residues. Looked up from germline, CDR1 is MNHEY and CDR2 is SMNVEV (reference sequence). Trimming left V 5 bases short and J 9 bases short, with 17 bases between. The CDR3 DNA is TGTGCCAGCAGTGCCCAGGGAAATCGTGCTTCACCCCTCCACTTT. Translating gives CASSAQGNRASPLHF.

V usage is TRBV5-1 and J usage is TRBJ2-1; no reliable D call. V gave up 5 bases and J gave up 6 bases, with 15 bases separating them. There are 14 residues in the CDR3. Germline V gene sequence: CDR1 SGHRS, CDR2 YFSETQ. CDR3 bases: TGCGCCAGCAGACCAGCGTACCGTAGCAATGAGCAGTTCTTC. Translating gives CASRPAYRSNEQFF. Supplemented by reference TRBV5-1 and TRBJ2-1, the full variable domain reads KAGVTQTPRYLIKTRGQQVTLSCSPISGHRSVSWYQQTPGQGLQFLFEYFSETQRNKGNFPGRFSGRQFSNSRSEMNVSTLELGDSALYLCASRPAYRSNEQFFGPGTRLTVL.

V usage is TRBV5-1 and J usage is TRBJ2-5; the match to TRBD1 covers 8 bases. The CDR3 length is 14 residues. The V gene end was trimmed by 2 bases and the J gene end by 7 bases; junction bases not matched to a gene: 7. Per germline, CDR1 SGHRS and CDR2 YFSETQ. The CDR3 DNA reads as TGCGCCAGCAGCTTCGGACAGGGAGATGCGACCCAGTACTTC. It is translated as CASSFGQGDATQYF.